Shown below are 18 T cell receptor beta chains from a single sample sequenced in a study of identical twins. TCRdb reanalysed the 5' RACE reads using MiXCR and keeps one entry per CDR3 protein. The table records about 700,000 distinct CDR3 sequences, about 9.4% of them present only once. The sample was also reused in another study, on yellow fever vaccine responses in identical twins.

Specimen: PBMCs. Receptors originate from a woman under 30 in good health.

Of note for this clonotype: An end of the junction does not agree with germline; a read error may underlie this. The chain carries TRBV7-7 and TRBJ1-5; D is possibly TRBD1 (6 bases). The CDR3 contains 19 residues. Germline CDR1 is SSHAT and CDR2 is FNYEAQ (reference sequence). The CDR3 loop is CASSLRTGSAPSGNQPQHF. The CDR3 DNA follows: TGTGCTAGCAGCCTTAGAACAGGGTCGGCCCCTTCGGGCAATCAGCCCCAGCATTTT.

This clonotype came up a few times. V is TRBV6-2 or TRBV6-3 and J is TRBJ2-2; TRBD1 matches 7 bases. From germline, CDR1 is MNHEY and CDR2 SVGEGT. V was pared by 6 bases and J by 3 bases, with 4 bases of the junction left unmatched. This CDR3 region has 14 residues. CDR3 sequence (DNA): TGTGCCAGCAGAGACAGGGTCTACACCGGGGAGCTGTTTTTT. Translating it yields CASRDRVYTGELFF.

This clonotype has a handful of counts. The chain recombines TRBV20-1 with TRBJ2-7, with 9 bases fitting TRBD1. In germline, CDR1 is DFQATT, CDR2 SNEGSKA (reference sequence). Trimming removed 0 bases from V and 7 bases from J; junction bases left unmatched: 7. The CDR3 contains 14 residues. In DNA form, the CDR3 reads TGCAGTGCTAGAGATCAGGACAGGGGCTGGGAGCAGTACTTC. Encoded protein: CSARDQDRGWEQYF.

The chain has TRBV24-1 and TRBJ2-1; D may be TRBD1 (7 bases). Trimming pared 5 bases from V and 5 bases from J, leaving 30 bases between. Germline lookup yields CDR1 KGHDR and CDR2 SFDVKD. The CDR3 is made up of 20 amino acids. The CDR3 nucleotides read TGTGCCACCAGTGTTCGGGACAGTCTCGCCGCGGGACTCAACAACAATGAGCAGTTCTTC. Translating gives CATSVRDSLAAGLNNNEQFF.

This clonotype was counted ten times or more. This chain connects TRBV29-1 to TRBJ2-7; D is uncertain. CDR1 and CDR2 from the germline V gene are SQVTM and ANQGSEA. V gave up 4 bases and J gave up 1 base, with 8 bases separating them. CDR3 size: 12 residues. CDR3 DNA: TGCAGCGTTGGGGCTAGTTCCTACGAGCAGTACTTC. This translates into CSVGASSYEQYF.

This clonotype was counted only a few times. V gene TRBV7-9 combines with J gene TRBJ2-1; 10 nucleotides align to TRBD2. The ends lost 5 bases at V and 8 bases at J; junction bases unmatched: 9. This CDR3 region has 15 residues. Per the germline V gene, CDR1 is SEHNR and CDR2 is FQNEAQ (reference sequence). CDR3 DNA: TGTGCCAGCAGCCCCGGGACTAGCGCTATGTATGAGCAGTTCTTC. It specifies CASSPGTSAMYEQFF.

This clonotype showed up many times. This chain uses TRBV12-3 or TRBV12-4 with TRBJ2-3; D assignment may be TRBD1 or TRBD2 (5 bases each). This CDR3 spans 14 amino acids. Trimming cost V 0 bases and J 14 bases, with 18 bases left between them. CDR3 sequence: CASSLARGAPPVYF. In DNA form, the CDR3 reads TGTGCCAGCAGTTTAGCGAGGGGCGCACCCCCCGTGTATTTT.

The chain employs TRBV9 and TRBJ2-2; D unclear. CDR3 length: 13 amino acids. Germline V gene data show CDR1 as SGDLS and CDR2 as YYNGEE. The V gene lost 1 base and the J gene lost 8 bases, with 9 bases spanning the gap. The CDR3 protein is CASSVSERGELFF. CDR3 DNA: TGTGCCAGCAGCGTAAGTGAGCGTGGGGAGCTGTTTTTT. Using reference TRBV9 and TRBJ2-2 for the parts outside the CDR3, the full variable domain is DSGVTQTPKHLITATGQRVTLRCSPRSGDLSVYWYQQSLDQGLQFLIQYYNGEERAKGNILERFSAQQFPDLHSELNLSSLELGDSALYFCASSVSERGELFFGEGSRLTVL.

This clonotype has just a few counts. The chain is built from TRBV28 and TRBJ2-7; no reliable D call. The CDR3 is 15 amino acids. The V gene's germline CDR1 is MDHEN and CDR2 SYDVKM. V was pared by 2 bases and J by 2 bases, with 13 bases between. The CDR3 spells CASSLRSEPAYEQYF. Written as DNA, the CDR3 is TGTGCCAGCAGTTTAAGGAGCGAGCCGGCCTACGAGCAGTACTTC.

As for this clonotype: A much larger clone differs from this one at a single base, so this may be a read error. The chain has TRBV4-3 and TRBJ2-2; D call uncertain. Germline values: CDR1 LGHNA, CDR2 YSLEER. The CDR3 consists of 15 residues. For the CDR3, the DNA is TGCGCCAGCAGCCAAGAGGCTGGTTACACCGTGGAGCTGTTTTTT. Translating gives CASSQEAGYTVELFF.

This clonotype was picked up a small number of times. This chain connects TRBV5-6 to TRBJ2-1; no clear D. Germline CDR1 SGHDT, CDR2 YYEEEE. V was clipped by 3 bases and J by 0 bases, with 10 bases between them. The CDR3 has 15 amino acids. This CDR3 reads CASSSPRISYNEQFF. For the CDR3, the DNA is TGTGCCAGCAGCTCCCCGCGGATCTCCTACAATGAGCAGTTCTTC. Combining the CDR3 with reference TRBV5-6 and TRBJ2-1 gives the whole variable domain DAGVTQSPTHLIKTRGQQVTLRCSPKSGHDTVSWYQQALGQGPQFIFQYYEEEERQRGNFPDRFSGHQFPNYSSELNVNALLLGDSALYLCASSSPRISYNEQFFGPGTRLTVL.

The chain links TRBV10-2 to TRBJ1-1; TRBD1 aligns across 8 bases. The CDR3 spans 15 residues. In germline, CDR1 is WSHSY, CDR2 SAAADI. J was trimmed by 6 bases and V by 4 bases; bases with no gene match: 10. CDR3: CASSGTGQVKPEAFF. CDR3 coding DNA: TGCGCCAGCAGTGGGACGGGACAGGTCAAACCTGAAGCTTTCTTT.

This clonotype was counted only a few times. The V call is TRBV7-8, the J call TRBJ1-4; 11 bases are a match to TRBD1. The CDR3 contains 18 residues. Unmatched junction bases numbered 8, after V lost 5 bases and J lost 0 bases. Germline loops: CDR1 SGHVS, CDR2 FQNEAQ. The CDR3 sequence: CASSTGQGAFATNEKLFF. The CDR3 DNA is TGTGCCAGCAGCACCGGACAGGGGGCTTTTGCAACTAATGAAAAACTGTTTTTT.

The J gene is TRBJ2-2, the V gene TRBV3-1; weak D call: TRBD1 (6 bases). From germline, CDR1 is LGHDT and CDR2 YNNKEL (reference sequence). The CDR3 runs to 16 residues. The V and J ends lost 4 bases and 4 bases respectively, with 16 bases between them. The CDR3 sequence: CASSRDGTMATGELFF. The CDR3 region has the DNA TGTGCCAGCAGCCGGGATGGGACAATGGCCACCGGGGAGCTGTTTTTT.

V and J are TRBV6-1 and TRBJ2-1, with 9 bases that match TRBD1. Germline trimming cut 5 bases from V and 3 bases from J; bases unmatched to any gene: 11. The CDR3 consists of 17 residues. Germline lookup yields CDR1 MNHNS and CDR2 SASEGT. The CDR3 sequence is CASSTPTTGGGYNEQFF. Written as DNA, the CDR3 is TGTGCCAGCAGTACGCCGACTACAGGGGGCGGCTACAATGAGCAGTTCTTC.

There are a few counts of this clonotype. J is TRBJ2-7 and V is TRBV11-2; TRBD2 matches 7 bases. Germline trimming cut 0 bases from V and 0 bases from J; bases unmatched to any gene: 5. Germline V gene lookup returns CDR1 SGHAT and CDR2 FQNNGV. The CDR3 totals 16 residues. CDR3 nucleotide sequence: TGTGCCAGCAGCTTAGAGTGGGGGGACTACTCCTACGAGCAGTACTTC. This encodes CASSLEWGDYSYEQYF.

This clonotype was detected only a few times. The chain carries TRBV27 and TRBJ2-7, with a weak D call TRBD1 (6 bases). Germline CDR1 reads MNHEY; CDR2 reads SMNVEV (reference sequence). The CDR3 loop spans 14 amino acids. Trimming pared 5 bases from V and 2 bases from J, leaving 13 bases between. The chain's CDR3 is CASSMGHRTYEQYF. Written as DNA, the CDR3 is TGTGCCAGCAGTATGGGACATCGGACCTACGAGCAGTACTTC.

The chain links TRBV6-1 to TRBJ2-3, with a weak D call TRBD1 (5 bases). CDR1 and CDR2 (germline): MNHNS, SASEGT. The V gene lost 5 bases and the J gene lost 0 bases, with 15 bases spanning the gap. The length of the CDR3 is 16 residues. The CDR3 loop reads CASSPGWGTSTDTQYF. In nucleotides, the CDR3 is TGTGCCAGCAGTCCAGGGTGGGGCACTAGCACAGATACGCAGTATTTT.